The T cell receptor beta chain described here comes from a study of cytomegalovirus exposure and HLA in healthy donors. Study details: Prior work identified roughly 120 million unique TCR beta sequences in 150 million to 200 million T cells.

Germline CDR1 SGHVS, CDR2 FQNEAQ. The germline V and J ends were trimmed by 3 bases and 3 bases, with 6 bases remaining between them. The CDR3 is 13 residues long. With respect to this clone: The antigen remains undetermined.

Study-level points and caveats: In an earlier analysis, productive rearrangement rates for most beta V segments clustered near 87% or 30%.

Primers: 60 Vbeta forward and 13 Jbeta reverse. The repertoire was sequenced with immunoSEQ multiplex PCR; TCRdb's copy has only in-frame clones and lacks some. The repertoire holds roughly 140,000 clones, with around 80% as singletons. The chain links TRBV7-8 to TRBJ2-1; D gene ambiguous. The material sequenced was PBMCs. This TCR came from a man aged 25-40 years in good health and CMV-seronegative. CDR3 bases: TGTGCCAGCAGCTTGGCCCTCTACAATGAGCAGTTCTTC. The encoded protein is CASSLALYNEQFF.